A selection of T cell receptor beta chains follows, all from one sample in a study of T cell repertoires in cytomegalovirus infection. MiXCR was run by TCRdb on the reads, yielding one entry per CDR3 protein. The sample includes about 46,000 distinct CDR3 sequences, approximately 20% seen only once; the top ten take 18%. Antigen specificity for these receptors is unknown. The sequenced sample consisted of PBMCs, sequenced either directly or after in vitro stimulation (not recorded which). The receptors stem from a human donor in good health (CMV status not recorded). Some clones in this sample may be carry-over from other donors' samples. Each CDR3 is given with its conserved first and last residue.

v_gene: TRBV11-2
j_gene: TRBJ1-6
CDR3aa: CASSPGVGSYNSPLHF

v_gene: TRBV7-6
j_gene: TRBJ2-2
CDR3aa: CASSLLAGGTTGELFF

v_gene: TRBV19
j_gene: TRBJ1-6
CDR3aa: CASSRDGFNSPLHF

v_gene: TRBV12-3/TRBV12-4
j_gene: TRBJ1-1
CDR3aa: CASSQTGRTEAFF

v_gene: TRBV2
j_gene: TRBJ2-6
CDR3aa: CASIRGGVAGANVLTF

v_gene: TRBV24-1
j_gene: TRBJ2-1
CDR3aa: CATSDLRGNEQFF

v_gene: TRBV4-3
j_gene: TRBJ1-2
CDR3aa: CASSQDTYGYTF

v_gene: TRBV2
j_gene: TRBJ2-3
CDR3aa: CASSETLAGNTQYF

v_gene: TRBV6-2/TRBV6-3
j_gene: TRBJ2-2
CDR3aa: CASGQGSSSGELFF

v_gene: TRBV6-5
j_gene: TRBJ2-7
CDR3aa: CASSRGSSYEQYF

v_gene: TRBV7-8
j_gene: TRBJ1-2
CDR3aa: CASSPGQPNYGYTF

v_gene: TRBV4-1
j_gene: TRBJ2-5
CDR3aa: CASSQAFSGGPQETQYF

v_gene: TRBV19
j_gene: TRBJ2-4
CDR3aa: CASRPRGVQNIQYF

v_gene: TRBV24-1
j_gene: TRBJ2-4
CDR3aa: CATSDLASERRNIQYF

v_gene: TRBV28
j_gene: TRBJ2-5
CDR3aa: CASSLFPGQETQYF

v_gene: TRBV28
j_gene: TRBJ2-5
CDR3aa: CASSSPDRQETQYF

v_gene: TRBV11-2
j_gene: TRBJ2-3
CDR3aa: CASSPRLAGLTDTQYF

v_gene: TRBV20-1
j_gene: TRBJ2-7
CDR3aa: CSARDPDGGSYEQYF

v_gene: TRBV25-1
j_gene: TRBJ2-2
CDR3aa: CASSEYYRQSGELFF

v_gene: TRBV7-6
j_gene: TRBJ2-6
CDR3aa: CASSPIFSGANVLTF

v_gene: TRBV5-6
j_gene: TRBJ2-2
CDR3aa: CASSKLSAVAGVLGGTGELFF

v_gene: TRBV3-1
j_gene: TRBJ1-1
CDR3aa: CASSQGGKVEAFF

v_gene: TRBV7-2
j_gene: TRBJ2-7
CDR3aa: CASSTTGDVYYEQYF

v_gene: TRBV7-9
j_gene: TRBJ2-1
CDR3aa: CASSSGVSTYNEQFF

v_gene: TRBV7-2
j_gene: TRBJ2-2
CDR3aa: CASSLTFLNTGELFF

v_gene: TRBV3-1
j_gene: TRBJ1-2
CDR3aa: CASSPRWTANYGYTF

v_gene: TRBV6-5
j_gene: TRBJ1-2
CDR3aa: CASIRTGGGGYTF

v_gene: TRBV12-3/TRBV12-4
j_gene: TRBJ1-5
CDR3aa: CASSPHRGAQPQHF

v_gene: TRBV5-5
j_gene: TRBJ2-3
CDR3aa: CASSSRDYSTDTQYF

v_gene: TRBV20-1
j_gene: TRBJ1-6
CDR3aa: CSARDPQGAGSSPLHF

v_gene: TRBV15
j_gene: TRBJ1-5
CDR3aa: CATSSRLSSSNQPQHF

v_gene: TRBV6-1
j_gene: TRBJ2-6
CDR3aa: CASSELAGTGANVLTF

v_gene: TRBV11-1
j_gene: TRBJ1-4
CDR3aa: CASSPDSGGVEKLFF

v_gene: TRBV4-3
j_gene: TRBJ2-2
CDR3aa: CASSQGPEVAGELFF

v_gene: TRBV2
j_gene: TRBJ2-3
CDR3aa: CASRDLSSTDTQYF

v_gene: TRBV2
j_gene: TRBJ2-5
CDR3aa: CASNRDGVYATQYF

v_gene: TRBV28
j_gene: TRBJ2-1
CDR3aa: CASSAQGTPREQFF

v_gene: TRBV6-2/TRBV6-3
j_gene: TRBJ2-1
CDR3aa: CASTQRGHNEQFF

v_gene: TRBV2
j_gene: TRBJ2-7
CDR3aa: CASSEEAGGGEQYF

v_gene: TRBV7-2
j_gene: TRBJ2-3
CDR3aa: CASSFEREDTQYF

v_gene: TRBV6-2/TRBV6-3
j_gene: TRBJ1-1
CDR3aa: CASSLGTVEAFF

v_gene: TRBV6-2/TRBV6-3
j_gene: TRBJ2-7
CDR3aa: CASRGTGGTYEQYF

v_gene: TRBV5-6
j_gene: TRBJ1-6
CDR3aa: CASSLGQFNSPLHF

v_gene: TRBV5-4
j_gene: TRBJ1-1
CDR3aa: CASSPLWSGPNTEAFF

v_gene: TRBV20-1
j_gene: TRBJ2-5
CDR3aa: CSAYRTSGGAGDQYF

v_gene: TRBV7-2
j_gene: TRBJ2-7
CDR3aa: CASSFGGRAYEQYF

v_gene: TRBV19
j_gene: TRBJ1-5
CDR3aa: CASRYRDRDYGNQPQHF

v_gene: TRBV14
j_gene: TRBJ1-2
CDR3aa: CASSQVSTGPSIQYHGYTF

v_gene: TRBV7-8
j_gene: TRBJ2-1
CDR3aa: CASSLARVAGFSEQFF

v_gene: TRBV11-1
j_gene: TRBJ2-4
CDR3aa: CASSHFPGGEGAKNIQYF

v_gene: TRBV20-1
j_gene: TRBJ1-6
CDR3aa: CSARPSVSLSNSPLHF

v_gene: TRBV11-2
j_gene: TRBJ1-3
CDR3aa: CASSLVLGPSRNTIYF

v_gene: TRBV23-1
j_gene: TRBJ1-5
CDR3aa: CASGDRDFAQPQHF

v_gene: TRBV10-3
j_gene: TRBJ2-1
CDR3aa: CATSPGWDSDYNEQFF

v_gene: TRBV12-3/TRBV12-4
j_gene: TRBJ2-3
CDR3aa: CASSLSGEGTDTQYF